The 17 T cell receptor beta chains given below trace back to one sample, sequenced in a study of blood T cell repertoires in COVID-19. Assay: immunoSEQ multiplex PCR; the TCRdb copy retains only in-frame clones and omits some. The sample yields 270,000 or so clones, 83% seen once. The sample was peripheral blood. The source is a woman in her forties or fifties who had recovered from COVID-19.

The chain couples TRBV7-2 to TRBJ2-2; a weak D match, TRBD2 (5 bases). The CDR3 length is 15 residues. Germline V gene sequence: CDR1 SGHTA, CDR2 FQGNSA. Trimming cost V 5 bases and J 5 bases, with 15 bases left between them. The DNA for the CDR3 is TGTGCCAGCAGCCGGGCGGGCTTAGGAACCGGGGAGCTGTTTTTT. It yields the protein CASSRAGLGTGELFF. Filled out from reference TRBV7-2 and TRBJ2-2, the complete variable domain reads GAGVSQSPSNKVTEKGKDVELRCDPISGHTALYWYRQSLGQGLEFLIYFQGNSAPDKSGLPSDRFSAERTGGSVSTLTIQRTQQEDSAVYLCASSRAGLGTGELFFGEGSRLTVL.

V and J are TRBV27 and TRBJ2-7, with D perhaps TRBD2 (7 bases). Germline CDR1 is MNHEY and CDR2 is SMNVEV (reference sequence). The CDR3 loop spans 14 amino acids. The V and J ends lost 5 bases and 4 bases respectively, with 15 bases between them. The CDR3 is CASSPLGGRYEQYF. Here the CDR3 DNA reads TGTGCCAGCAGTCCCCTGGGGGGGCGGTACGAGCAGTACTTC.

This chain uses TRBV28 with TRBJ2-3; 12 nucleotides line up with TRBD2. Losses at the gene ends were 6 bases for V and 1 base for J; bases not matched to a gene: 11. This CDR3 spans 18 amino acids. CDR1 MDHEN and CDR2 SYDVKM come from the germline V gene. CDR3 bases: TGTGCCAGCAGCCGGGGACTAGCGGGCCCGTTGGGCACAGATACGCAGTATTTT. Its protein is CASSRGLAGPLGTDTQYF.

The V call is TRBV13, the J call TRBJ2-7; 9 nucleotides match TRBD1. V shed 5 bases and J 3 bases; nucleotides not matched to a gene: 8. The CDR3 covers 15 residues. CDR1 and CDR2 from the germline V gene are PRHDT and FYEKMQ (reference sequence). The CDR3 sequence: CASSPGTGNYYEQYF. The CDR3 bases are TGTGCCAGCAGCCCAGGGACAGGGAACTACTACGAGCAGTACTTC.

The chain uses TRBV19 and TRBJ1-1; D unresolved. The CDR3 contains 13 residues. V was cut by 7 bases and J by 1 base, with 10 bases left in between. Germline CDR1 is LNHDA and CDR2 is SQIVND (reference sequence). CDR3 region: CASIPGGNTEAFF. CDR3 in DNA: TGTGCCAGTATCCCGGGAGGGAACACTGAAGCTTTCTTT.

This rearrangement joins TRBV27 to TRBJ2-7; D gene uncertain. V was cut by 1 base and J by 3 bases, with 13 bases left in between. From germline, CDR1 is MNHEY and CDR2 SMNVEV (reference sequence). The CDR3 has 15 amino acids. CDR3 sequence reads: CASSLFSRSSYEQYF. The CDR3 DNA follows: TGTGCCAGCAGTTTATTTTCTCGATCCAGCTACGAGCAGTACTTC.

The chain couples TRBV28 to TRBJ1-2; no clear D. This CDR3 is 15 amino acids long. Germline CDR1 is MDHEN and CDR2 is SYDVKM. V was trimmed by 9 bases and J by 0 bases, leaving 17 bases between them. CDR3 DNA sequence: TGTGCCAGTTCAGGCGGGCAGGCCTCTAACTATGGCTACACCTTC. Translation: CASSGGQASNYGYTF.

The CDR3 sequence: CASSLGTGYQPQHF. The CDR3 DNA sequence: TGTGCCAGCAGTTTAGGGACAGGTTATCAGCCCCAGCATTTT. The chain combines TRBV28 with TRBJ1-5, with 8 bases aligning to TRBD1. CDR3 length: 14 amino acids. Germline V CDR1 and CDR2: MDHEN, SYDVKM. Germline trimming cut 2 bases from V and 5 bases from J; bases unmatched to any gene: 2.

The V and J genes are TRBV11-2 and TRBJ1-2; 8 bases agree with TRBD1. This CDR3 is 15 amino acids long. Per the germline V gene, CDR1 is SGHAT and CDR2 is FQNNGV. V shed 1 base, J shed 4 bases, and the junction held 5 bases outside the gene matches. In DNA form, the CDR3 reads TGTGCCAGCAGCTTAGCTGCAGGGGGCGCCTATGGCTACACCTTC. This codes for CASSLAAGGAYGYTF.

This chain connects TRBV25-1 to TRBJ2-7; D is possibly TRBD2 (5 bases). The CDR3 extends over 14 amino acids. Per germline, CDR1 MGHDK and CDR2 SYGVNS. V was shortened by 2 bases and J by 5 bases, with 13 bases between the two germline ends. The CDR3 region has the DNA TGTGCCAGCAGTGAAGGGTCTCGGGGTCACGAGCAGTACTTC. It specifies CASSEGSRGHEQYF.

The CDR3 sequence: CASSPGGRGAYNEQFF. CDR3 nucleotides: TGCGCCAGCAGCCCTGGGGGCCGTGGCGCCTACAATGAGCAGTTCTTC. The J gene is TRBJ2-1, the V gene TRBV4-1, with a tentative D call TRBD1 (6 bases). The CDR3 length is 16 residues. Trimming removed 4 bases at V and 2 bases at J, with 15 bases between. Germline V gene sequence: CDR1 MGHRA, CDR2 YSYEKL.

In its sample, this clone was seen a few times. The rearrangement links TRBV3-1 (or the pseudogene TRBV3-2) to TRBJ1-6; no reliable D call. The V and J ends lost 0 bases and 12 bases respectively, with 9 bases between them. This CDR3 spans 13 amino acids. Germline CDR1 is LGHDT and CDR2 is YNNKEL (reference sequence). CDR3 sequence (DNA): TGTGCCAGCAGCCAAGATCAACTACTACCCCTCCACTTT. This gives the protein CASSQDQLLPLHF.

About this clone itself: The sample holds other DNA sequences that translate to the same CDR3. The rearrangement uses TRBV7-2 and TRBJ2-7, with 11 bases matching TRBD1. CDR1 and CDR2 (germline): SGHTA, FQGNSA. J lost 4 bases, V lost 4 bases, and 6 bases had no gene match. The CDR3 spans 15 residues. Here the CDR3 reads CASSSGTGGVYEQYF. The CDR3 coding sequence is TGTGCCAGCAGCTCAGGGACAGGGGGGGTATACGAGCAGTACTTC.

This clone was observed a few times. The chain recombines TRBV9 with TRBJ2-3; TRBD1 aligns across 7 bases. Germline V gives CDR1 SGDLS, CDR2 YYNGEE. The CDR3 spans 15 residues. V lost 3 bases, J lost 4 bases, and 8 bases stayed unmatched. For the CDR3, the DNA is TGTGCCAGCAGCGACAGGGGTTTTGATGCAGATACGCAGTATTTT. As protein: CASSDRGFDADTQYF.

The CDR3 coding sequence is TGCGCCAGCAGCCTCAACGGTAGGGGCCGGAAGGGCACAGATACGCAGTATTTT. The encoded protein is CASSLNGRGRKGTDTQYF. V usage is TRBV5-1 and J usage is TRBJ2-3; possibly TRBD1 for D (5 bases). V was pared by 4 bases and J by 1 base, with 22 bases between. The germline V gene encodes CDR1 SGHRS and CDR2 YFSETQ. The CDR3 is 18 amino acids.

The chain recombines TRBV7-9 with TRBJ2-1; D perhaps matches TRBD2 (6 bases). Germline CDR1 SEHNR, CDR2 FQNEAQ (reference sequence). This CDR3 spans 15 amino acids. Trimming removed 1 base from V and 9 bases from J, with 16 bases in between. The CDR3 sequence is CASSLDGGTEGEQFF. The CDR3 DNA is TGTGCCAGCAGCTTAGATGGGGGGACGGAGGGTGAGCAGTTCTTC.

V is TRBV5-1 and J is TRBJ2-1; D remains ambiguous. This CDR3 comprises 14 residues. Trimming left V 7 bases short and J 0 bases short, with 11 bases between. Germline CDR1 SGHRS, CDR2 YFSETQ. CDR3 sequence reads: CASHQRSSYNEQFF. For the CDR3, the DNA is TGCGCCAGCCATCAGCGTAGCTCCTACAATGAGCAGTTCTTC. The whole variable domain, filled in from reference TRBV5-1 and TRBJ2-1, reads KAGVTQTPRYLIKTRGQQVTLSCSPISGHRSVSWYQQTPGQGLQFLFEYFSETQRNKGNFPGRFSGRQFSNSRSEMNVSTLELGDSALYLCASHQRSSYNEQFFGPGTRLTVL.